These T cell receptor beta chains were read from a single sample in a study of T cell responses to AZD1222 COVID-19 vaccine. Sequencing used immunoSEQ multiplex PCR; TCRdb keeps in-frame clones, though not all of them. The sample contains about 79,000 clones, over 75% of which appear only once. Specimen: peripheral blood, collected on day 0 of AZD1222 vaccination. The receptors shown here come from an adult in good health. The CDR3 runs from the conserved cysteine through the conserved F or W. Each record gives: clone size, D gene, V gene, J gene, CDR3 protein, CDR3 DNA. D genes are given only for firm matches. Some rows have no size entry. The others give once, few or many, or a class for an expanded clone.

clone size: .
D gene: TRBD1
V gene: TRBV3-1/TRBV3-2
J gene: TRBJ1-1
CDR3 protein: CASSRYRGTEAFF
CDR3 DNA: TGTGCCAGCAGCCGTTACAGGGGCACTGAAGCTTTCTTT

clone size: .
D gene: .
V gene: TRBV11-2
J gene: TRBJ2-2
CDR3 protein: CASSLEQGWAGELFF
CDR3 DNA: TGTGCCAGCAGCCTCGAACAGGGATGGGCCGGGGAGCTGTTTTTT

clone size: .
D gene: .
V gene: TRBV7-9
J gene: TRBJ2-3
CDR3 protein: CASSSPRVGNTQYF
CDR3 DNA: TGTGCCAGCAGCTCCCCCCGGGTGGGTAATACGCAGTATTTT

clone size: once
D gene: TRBD1
V gene: TRBV7-9
J gene: TRBJ1-2
CDR3 protein: CASSLGTDYGYTF
CDR3 DNA: TGTGCCAGCAGCCTCGGGACAGACTATGGCTACACCTTC

clone size: few
D gene: .
V gene: TRBV3-1/TRBV3-2
J gene: TRBJ1-1
CDR3 protein: CASSQGTRNTEAFF
CDR3 DNA: TGTGCCAGCAGCCAGGGGACAAGAAACACTGAAGCTTTCTTT

clone size: .
D gene: .
V gene: TRBV2
J gene: TRBJ2-5
CDR3 protein: CARRGGPVRGLYQETQYF
CDR3 DNA: TGTGCCAGGAGGGGAGGGCCGGTCAGGGGCCTGTACCAAGAGACCCAGTACTTC

clone size: .
D gene: .
V gene: TRBV6-5
J gene: TRBJ2-3
CDR3 protein: CASSSGRDTQYF
CDR3 DNA: TGTGCCAGCAGTTCGGGAAGGGATACGCAGTATTTT

clone size: .
D gene: .
V gene: TRBV3-1/TRBV3-2
J gene: TRBJ1-5
CDR3 protein: CASSQTGRGQPQHF
CDR3 DNA: TGTGCCAGCAGCCAAACAGGGAGGGGTCAGCCCCAGCATTTT

clone size: once
D gene: .
V gene: TRBV29-1
J gene: TRBJ2-1
CDR3 protein: CSVNLYNEQFF
CDR3 DNA: TGCAGCGTTAACCTGTACAATGAGCAGTTCTTC

clone size: .
D gene: .
V gene: TRBV19
J gene: TRBJ1-5
CDR3 protein: CASSRRWGPGQPQHF
CDR3 DNA: TGTGCCAGTAGCCGGAGGTGGGGGCCGGGTCAGCCCCAGCATTTT

clone size: .
D gene: .
V gene: TRBV4-1
J gene: TRBJ2-2
CDR3 protein: CASSSRAQGPSTGELFF
CDR3 DNA: TGCGCCAGCAGCTCGAGGGCCCAAGGCCCGAGTACCGGGGAGCTGTTTTTT

clone size: .
D gene: .
V gene: TRBV3-1/TRBV3-2
J gene: TRBJ2-6
CDR3 protein: CASSQVLSVSKANVLTF
CDR3 DNA: TGTGCCAGCAGCCAAGTCTTGTCAGTCAGTAAGGCCAACGTCCTGACTTTC

clone size: .
D gene: .
V gene: TRBV7-9
J gene: TRBJ2-7
CDR3 protein: CASTSSRGLHSYEQYF
CDR3 DNA: TGTGCCAGCACCTCGAGTCGGGGGTTGCACTCCTACGAGCAGTACTTC

clone size: .
D gene: .
V gene: TRBV3-1/TRBV3-2
J gene: TRBJ2-5
CDR3 protein: CASSQGPVNQETQYF
CDR3 DNA: TGTGCCAGCAGTCAGGGGCCGGTAAACCAAGAGACCCAGTACTTC

clone size: .
D gene: TRBD1
V gene: TRBV27
J gene: TRBJ1-1
CDR3 protein: CASSLEGQVTTEAFF
CDR3 DNA: TGTGCCAGCAGTTTAGAGGGACAGGTGACCACTGAAGCTTTCTTT

clone size: .
D gene: .
V gene: TRBV4-1
J gene: TRBJ2-3
CDR3 protein: CASSQDRGQRTTQYF
CDR3 DNA: TGCGCCAGCAGCCAAGATAGGGGCCAGCGCACTACGCAGTATTTT

clone size: once
D gene: .
V gene: TRBV11-3
J gene: TRBJ2-2
CDR3 protein: CASSLSIYPNTGELFF
CDR3 DNA: TGTGCCAGCAGCTTAAGTATCTATCCAAACACCGGGGAGCTGTTTTTT

clone size: .
D gene: .
V gene: TRBV7-9
J gene: TRBJ1-4
CDR3 protein: CASSLAEITNEKLFF
CDR3 DNA: TGTGCCAGCAGCTTAGCGGAAATAACTAATGAAAAACTGTTTTTT

clone size: .
D gene: .
V gene: TRBV30
J gene: TRBJ2-2
CDR3 protein: CAWPIRPGELFF
CDR3 DNA: TGTGCCTGGCCCATTCGCCCCGGGGAGCTGTTTTTT

clone size: .
D gene: TRBD2
V gene: TRBV9
J gene: TRBJ2-1
CDR3 protein: CASSTSSGGNYNEQFF
CDR3 DNA: TGTGCCAGCAGCACCTCTAGCGGGGGAAATTACAATGAGCAGTTCTTC

clone size: few
D gene: TRBD1
V gene: TRBV18
J gene: TRBJ1-3
CDR3 protein: CASSPPGTGHLSGNTIYF
CDR3 DNA: TGTGCCAGCTCACCACCGGGGACAGGGCATCTCTCTGGAAACACCATATATTTT

clone size: .
D gene: .
V gene: TRBV9
J gene: TRBJ1-2
CDR3 protein: CASFGQKNGYTF
CDR3 DNA: TGTGCCAGTTTCGGACAGAAGAATGGCTACACCTTC

clone size: .
D gene: .
V gene: TRBV28
J gene: TRBJ1-5
CDR3 protein: CASFRGEQPQHF
CDR3 DNA: TGTGCCAGCTTCCGGGGGGAGCAGCCCCAGCATTTT

clone size: .
D gene: .
V gene: TRBV27
J gene: TRBJ2-5
CDR3 protein: CASTPRPFSETQYF
CDR3 DNA: TGTGCCAGCACCCCCAGGCCCTTCTCGGAGACCCAGTACTTC

clone size: .
D gene: TRBD2
V gene: TRBV28
J gene: TRBJ2-7
CDR3 protein: CASSVAGGLSYEQYF
CDR3 DNA: TGTGCCAGCAGTGTGGCGGGGGGTCTCTCCTACGAGCAGTACTTC

clone size: .
D gene: .
V gene: TRBV29-1
J gene: TRBJ1-1
CDR3 protein: CSVHGVNTEAFF
CDR3 DNA: TGCAGCGTTCATGGCGTGAACACTGAAGCTTTCTTT

clone size: .
D gene: TRBD1
V gene: TRBV7-8
J gene: TRBJ2-6
CDR3 protein: CASSWDRGASGANVLTF
CDR3 DNA: TGTGCCAGCAGCTGGGACAGGGGAGCCTCTGGGGCCAACGTCCTGACTTTC

clone size: .
D gene: TRBD1
V gene: TRBV6-5
J gene: TRBJ1-2
CDR3 protein: CASSYSSQGDYGYTF
CDR3 DNA: TGTGCCAGCAGTTACTCGAGTCAGGGGGACTATGGCTACACCTTC

clone size: .
D gene: .
V gene: TRBV2
J gene: TRBJ2-1
CDR3 protein: CASTRGDEQFF
CDR3 DNA: TGTGCCAGCACTAGAGGCGATGAGCAGTTCTTC

clone size: .
D gene: .
V gene: TRBV30
J gene: TRBJ1-2
CDR3 protein: CACQGRGGNYGYTF
CDR3 DNA: TGTGCCTGCCAGGGGAGGGGAGGTAACTATGGCTACACCTTC

clone size: .
D gene: .
V gene: TRBV5-8
J gene: TRBJ1-5
CDR3 protein: CATRQRMSNQPQHF
CDR3 DNA: TGTGCCACTCGACAGAGAATGAGCAATCAGCCCCAGCATTTT

clone size: .
D gene: .
V gene: TRBV19
J gene: TRBJ1-5
CDR3 protein: CASSMDPYYRDIAQPQHF
CDR3 DNA: TGTGCCAGTAGTATGGACCCTTATTACAGGGATATAGCTCAGCCCCAGCATTTT

clone size: once
D gene: .
V gene: TRBV4-1
J gene: TRBJ1-1
CDR3 protein: CASSKIGRYTEAFF
CDR3 DNA: TGCGCCAGCAGCAAGATCGGGCGATACACTGAAGCTTTCTTT

clone size: once
D gene: .
V gene: TRBV7-9
J gene: TRBJ1-5
CDR3 protein: CASSPSGNSNQPQHF
CDR3 DNA: TGTGCCAGCAGCCCCTCGGGGAATAGCAATCAGCCCCAGCATTTT

clone size: .
D gene: TRBD1
V gene: TRBV4-1
J gene: TRBJ2-7
CDR3 protein: CASSPTGGMYEQYF
CDR3 DNA: TGCGCCAGCAGCCCCACAGGGGGAATGTACGAGCAGTACTTC

clone size: .
D gene: .
V gene: TRBV7-8
J gene: TRBJ2-5
CDR3 protein: CASSLVVSGETQYF
CDR3 DNA: TGTGCCAGCAGCTTAGTTGTTAGCGGAGAGACCCAGTACTTC

clone size: .
D gene: TRBD1
V gene: TRBV25-1
J gene: TRBJ1-2
CDR3 protein: CASSLGQGDGYTF
CDR3 DNA: TGTGCCAGCAGCCTAGGACAGGGCGACGGCTACACCTTC

clone size: few
D gene: .
V gene: TRBV27
J gene: TRBJ1-2
CDR3 protein: CASSLGANYGYTF
CDR3 DNA: TGTGCCAGCAGTTTGGGCGCAAACTATGGCTACACCTTC

clone size: .
D gene: .
V gene: TRBV2
J gene: TRBJ1-1
CDR3 protein: CASREGMAEAFF
CDR3 DNA: TGTGCCAGCAGGGAGGGGATGGCTGAAGCTTTCTTT

clone size: .
D gene: TRBD2
V gene: TRBV6-2/TRBV6-3
J gene: TRBJ2-1
CDR3 protein: CASSSPPIPRTSVFSYNEQFF
CDR3 DNA: TGTGCCAGCAGTTCCCCTCCGATACCCCGGACTAGCGTGTTCTCCTACAATGAGCAGTTCTTC

clone size: once
D gene: .
V gene: TRBV6-5
J gene: TRBJ1-6
CDR3 protein: CASSPTYNSPLHF
CDR3 DNA: TGTGCCAGCAGTCCGACTTATAATTCACCCCTCCACTTT

clone size: few
D gene: .
V gene: TRBV18
J gene: TRBJ1-2
CDR3 protein: CASSPLIPSSATTNYGYTF
CDR3 DNA: TGTGCCAGCTCACCACTAATCCCCTCATCAGCAACTACTAACTATGGCTACACCTTC

clone size: .
D gene: .
V gene: TRBV30
J gene: TRBJ2-6
CDR3 protein: CAWRAAGANVLTF
CDR3 DNA: TGTGCCTGGAGGGCTGCTGGGGCCAACGTCCTGACTTTC

clone size: .
D gene: .
V gene: TRBV12-3/TRBV12-4
J gene: TRBJ2-1
CDR3 protein: CASSLAGGDEQFF
CDR3 DNA: TGTGCCAGCAGTTTAGCGGGGGGAGATGAGCAGTTCTTC

clone size: .
D gene: .
V gene: TRBV18
J gene: TRBJ2-3
CDR3 protein: CASSQASFPIDTQYF
CDR3 DNA: TGTGCCAGCTCGCAAGCATCGTTCCCAATTGATACGCAGTATTTT

clone size: many
D gene: .
V gene: TRBV30
J gene: TRBJ2-7
CDR3 protein: CAWTTERGPSYEQYF
CDR3 DNA: TGTGCCTGGACGACTGAACGGGGTCCCTCCTACGAGCAGTACTTC

clone size: .
D gene: .
V gene: TRBV5-4
J gene: TRBJ1-2
CDR3 protein: CASSFQGANGYTF
CDR3 DNA: TGTGCCAGCAGCTTCCAAGGGGCGAATGGCTACACCTTC

clone size: .
D gene: .
V gene: TRBV4-1
J gene: TRBJ1-1
CDR3 protein: CASSPPVFTSTAEAFF
CDR3 DNA: TGCGCCAGCAGCCCCCCAGTGTTCACATCGACGGCTGAAGCTTTCTTT

clone size: .
D gene: TRBD2
V gene: TRBV27
J gene: TRBJ2-1
CDR3 protein: CASTRRTSGRQTSYNEQFF
CDR3 DNA: TGTGCCAGCACCCGACGGACTAGCGGGAGGCAAACCTCCTACAATGAGCAGTTCTTC

clone size: .
D gene: TRBD1
V gene: TRBV20-1
J gene: TRBJ2-2
CDR3 protein: CSASGDRALTGELFF
CDR3 DNA: TGCAGTGCTAGTGGAGACAGGGCGTTAACCGGGGAGCTGTTTTTT

clone size: .
D gene: TRBD1
V gene: TRBV5-1
J gene: TRBJ2-3
CDR3 protein: CASSYGQGAGTDTQYF
CDR3 DNA: TGCGCCAGCAGCTACGGACAGGGGGCTGGCACAGATACGCAGTATTTT

clone size: .
D gene: .
V gene: TRBV11-3
J gene: TRBJ1-1
CDR3 protein: CASSQAGTDNTEAFF
CDR3 DNA: TGTGCCAGCAGTCAAGCCGGGACGGACAACACTGAAGCTTTCTTT

clone size: .
D gene: TRBD2
V gene: TRBV3-1/TRBV3-2
J gene: TRBJ2-1
CDR3 protein: CASSQEYGGAGEQFF
CDR3 DNA: TGTGCCAGCAGCCAAGAGTACGGGGGGGCGGGTGAGCAGTTCTTC

clone size: .
D gene: TRBD1
V gene: TRBV27
J gene: TRBJ1-1
CDR3 protein: CASSGPGQLAAFF
CDR3 DNA: TGTGCCAGCAGTGGACCGGGACAGCTTGCGGCTTTCTTT

clone size: .
D gene: .
V gene: TRBV10-3
J gene: TRBJ1-2
CDR3 protein: CAISEGREAGYTF
CDR3 DNA: TGTGCCATCAGTGAGGGCAGGGAGGCTGGCTACACCTTC

clone size: .
D gene: .
V gene: TRBV29-1
J gene: TRBJ2-7
CDR3 protein: CSVGGNPHEQYF
CDR3 DNA: TGCAGCGTAGGAGGAAACCCCCACGAGCAGTACTTC

clone size: .
D gene: TRBD1
V gene: TRBV6-5
J gene: TRBJ2-7
CDR3 protein: CASSDSGGFYEQYF
CDR3 DNA: TGTGCCAGCAGCGACTCAGGGGGTTTCTACGAGCAGTACTTC

clone size: .
D gene: TRBD2
V gene: TRBV7-6
J gene: TRBJ2-1
CDR3 protein: CASSNPGPGTSGPDRYNEQFF
CDR3 DNA: TGTGCCAGCAGCAATCCCGGACCCGGGACTAGCGGGCCCGATAGATACAATGAGCAGTTCTTC